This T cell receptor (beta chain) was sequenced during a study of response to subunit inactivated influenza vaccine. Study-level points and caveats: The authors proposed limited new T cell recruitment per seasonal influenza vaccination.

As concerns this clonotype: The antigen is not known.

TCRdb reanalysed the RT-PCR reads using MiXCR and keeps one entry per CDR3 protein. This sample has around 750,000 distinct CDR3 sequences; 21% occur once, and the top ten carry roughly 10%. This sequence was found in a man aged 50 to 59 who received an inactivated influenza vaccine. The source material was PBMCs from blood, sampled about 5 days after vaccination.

The CDR3 sequence: CASSAGAPNTGELFF. CDR3 nucleotides: TGTGCCAGCAGCGCGGGAGCGCCGAACACCGGGGAGCTGTTTTTT. This sequence joins TRBV5-4 and TRBJ2-2; 7 bases match TRBD2. V shed 4 bases, J shed 0 bases, and the junction held 3 bases outside the gene matches. CDR1 SGHNT and CDR2 YYREEE come from the germline V gene (reference sequence). The CDR3 covers 15 residues.